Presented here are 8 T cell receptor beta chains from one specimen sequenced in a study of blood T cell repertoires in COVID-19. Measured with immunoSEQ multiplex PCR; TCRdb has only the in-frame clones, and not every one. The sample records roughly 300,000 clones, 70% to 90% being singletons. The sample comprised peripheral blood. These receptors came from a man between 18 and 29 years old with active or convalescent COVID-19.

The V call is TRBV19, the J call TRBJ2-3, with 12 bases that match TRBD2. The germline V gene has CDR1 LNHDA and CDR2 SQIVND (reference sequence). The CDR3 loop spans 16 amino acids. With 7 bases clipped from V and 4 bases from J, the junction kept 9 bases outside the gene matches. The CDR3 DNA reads TGTGCCAGTACCTTAGAAGGACTAGCGGGGCCAGATACGCAGTATTTT. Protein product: CASTLEGLAGPDTQYF.

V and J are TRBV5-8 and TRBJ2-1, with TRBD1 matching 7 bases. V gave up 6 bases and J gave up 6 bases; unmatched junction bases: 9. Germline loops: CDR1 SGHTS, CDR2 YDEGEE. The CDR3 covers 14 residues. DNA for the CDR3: TGTGCCAGCAACCATAGGGGGCCGGGCAATGAGCAGTTCTTC. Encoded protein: CASNHRGPGNEQFF.

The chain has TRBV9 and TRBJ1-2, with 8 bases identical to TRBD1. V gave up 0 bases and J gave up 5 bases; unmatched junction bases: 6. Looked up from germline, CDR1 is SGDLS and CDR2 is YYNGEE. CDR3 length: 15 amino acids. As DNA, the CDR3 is TGTGCCAGCAGCGTAGCGGCAGGGGGCGCTTATGGCTACACCTTC. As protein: CASSVAAGGAYGYTF.

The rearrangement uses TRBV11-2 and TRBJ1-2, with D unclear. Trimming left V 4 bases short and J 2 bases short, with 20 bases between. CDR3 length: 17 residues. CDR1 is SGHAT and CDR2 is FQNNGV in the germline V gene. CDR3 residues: CASSSRVQLDINYGYTF. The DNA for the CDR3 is TGTGCCAGCAGCTCGAGGGTACAGCTCGATATAAACTATGGCTACACCTTC.

CDR3 in amino acids: CASSRQGQPQHF. The CDR3 DNA sequence: TGTGCCAGCAGCCGACAGGGACAGCCCCAGCATTTT. The chain links TRBV6-5 to TRBJ1-5, with 7 bases lining up with TRBD1. Germline V gene data show CDR1 as MNHEY and CDR2 as SVGAGI. The CDR3 spans 12 residues. The J segment lost 7 bases and the V segment lost 6 bases, leaving 3 bases of the junction unmatched.

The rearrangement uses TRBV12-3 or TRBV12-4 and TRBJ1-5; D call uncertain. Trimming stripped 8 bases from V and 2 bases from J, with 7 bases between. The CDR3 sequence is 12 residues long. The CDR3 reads CASSFGNQPQHF. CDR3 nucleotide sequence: TGTGCCAGCTCCTTCGGCAATCAGCCCCAGCATTTT.

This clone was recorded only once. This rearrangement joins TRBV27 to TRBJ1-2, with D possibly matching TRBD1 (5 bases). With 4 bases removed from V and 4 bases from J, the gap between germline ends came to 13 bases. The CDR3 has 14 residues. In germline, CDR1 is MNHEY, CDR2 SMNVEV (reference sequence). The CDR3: CASSYAGGSYGYTF. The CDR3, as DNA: TGTGCCAGCAGTTATGCCGGGGGAAGCTATGGCTACACCTTC.

This CDR3 is CASSEAGNYGRYTF. The CDR3 bases are TGTGCCAGCAGTGAAGCAGGCAACTATGGTCGCTACACCTTC. The V gene is TRBV6-1, the J gene TRBJ1-2; unclear D gene. The CDR3 sequence is 14 residues long. V was cut by 0 bases and J by 9 bases, with 14 bases left in between. Germline assignment: CDR1 MNHNS and CDR2 SASEGT.